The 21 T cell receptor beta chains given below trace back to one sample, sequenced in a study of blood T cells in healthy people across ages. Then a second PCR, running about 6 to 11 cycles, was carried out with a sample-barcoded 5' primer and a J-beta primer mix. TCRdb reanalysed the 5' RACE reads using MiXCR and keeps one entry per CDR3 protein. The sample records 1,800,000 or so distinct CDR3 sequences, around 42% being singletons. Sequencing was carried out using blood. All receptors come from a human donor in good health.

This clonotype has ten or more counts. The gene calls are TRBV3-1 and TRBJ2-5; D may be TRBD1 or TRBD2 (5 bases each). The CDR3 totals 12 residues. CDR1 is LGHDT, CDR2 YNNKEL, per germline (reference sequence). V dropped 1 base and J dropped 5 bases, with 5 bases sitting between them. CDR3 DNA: TGTGCCAGCAGCCAAGGGGGGGAGACCCAGTACTTC. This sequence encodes CASSQGGETQYF.

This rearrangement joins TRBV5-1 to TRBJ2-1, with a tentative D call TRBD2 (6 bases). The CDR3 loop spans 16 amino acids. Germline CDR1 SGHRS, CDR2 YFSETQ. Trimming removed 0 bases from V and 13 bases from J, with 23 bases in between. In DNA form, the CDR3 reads TGCGCCAGCAGCTTGGAGTCGGCCGCCATAGGAGGGACCCAGTTCTTC. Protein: CASSLESAAIGGTQFF.

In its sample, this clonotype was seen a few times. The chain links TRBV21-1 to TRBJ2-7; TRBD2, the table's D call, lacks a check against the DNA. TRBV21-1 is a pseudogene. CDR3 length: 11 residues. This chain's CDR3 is CASQDPAEQYF. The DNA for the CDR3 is TGTGCCAGCCAGGACCCCGCCGAGCAGTACTTC.

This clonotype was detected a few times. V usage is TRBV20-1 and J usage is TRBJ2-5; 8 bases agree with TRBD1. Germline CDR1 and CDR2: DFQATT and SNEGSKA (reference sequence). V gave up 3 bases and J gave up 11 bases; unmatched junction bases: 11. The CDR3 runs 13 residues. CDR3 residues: CSASAGGYGEQYF. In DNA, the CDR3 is TGCAGTGCTAGCGCAGGGGGCTACGGGGAGCAGTACTTC.

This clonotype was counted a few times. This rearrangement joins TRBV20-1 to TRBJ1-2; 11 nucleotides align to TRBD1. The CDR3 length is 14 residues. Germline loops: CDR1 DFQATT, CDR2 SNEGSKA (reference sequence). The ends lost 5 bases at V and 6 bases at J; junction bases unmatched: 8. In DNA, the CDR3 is TGCAGTGCTTTTTGGACAGGGGGCAATAATGGCTACACCTTC. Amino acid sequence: CSAFWTGGNNGYTF.

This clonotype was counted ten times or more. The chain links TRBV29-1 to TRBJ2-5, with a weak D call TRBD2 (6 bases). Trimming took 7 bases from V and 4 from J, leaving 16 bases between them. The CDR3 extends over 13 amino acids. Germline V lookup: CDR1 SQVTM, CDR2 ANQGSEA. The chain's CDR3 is CSGLPGVGETQYF. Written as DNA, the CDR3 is TGCAGCGGTTTACCGGGGGTAGGAGAGACCCAGTACTTC.

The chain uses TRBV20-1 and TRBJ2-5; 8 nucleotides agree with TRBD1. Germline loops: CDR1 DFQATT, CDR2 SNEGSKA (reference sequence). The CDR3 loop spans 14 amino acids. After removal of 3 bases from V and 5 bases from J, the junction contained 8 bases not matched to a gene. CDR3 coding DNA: TGCAGTGCTAGTCAGGACAGGGATGGGGAGACCCAGTACTTC. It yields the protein CSASQDRDGETQYF.

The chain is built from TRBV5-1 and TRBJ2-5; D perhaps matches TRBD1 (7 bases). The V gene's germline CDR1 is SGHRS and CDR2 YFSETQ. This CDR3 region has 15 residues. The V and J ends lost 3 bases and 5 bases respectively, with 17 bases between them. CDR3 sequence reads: CASSSAPGGQETQYF. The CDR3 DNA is TGCGCCAGCAGCTCGGCCCCCGGGGGACAGGAGACCCAGTACTTC.

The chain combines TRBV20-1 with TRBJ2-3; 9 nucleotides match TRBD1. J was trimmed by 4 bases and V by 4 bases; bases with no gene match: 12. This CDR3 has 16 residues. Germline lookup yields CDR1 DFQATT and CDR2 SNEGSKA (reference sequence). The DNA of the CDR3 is TGCAGTGCTACCTCCCCTACAGGGGGCGCCGCAGATACGCAGTATTTT. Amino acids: CSATSPTGGAADTQYF.

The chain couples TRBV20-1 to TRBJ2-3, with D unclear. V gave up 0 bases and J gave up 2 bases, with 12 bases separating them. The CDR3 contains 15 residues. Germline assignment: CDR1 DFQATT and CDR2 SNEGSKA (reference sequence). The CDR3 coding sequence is TGCAGTGCTAGAGATGCGGAGCAGGACACAGATACGCAGTATTTT. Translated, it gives CSARDAEQDTDTQYF.

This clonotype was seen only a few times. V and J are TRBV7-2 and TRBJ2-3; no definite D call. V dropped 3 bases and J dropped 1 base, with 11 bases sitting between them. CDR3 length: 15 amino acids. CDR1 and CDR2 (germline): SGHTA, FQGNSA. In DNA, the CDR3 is TGTGCCAGCAGCTTCAGTCATTTTGGCACAGATACGCAGTATTTT. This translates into CASSFSHFGTDTQYF.

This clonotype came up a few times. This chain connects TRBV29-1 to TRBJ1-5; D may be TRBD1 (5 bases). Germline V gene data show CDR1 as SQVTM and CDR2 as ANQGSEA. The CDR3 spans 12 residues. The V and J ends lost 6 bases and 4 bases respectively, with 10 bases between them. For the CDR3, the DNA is TGCAGCGTCACCGAGGGGAATCAGCCCCAGCATTTT. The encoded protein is CSVTEGNQPQHF. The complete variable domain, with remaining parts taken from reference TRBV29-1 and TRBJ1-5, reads SAVISQKPSRDICQRGTSLTIQCQVDSQVTMMFWYRQQPGQSLTLIATANQGSEATYESGFVIDKFPISRPNLTFSTLTVSNMSPEDSSIYLCSVTEGNQPQHFGDGTRLSIL.

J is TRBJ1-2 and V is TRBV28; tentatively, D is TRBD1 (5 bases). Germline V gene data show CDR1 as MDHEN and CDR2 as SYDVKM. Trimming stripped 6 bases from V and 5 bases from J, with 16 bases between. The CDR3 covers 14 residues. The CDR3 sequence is CASRLGIGGYGYTF. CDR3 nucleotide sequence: TGTGCCAGCAGACTTGGAATCGGGGGTTATGGCTACACCTTC.

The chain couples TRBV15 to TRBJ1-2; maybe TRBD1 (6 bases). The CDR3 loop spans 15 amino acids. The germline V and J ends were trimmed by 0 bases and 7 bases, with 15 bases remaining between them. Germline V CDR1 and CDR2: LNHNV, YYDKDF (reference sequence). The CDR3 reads CATSRDPGAGSGYTF. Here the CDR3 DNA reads TGTGCCACCAGCAGAGATCCGGGGGCGGGCAGTGGCTACACCTTC.

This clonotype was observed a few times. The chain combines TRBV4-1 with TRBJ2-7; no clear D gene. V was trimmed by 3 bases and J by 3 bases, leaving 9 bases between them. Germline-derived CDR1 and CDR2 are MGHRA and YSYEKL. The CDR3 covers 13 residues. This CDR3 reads CASSHSDDYEQYF. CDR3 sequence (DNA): TGCGCCAGCAGCCACTCTGATGACTACGAGCAGTACTTC.

The CDR3 here is CASLTGNEQFF. In nucleotides, the CDR3 is TGTGCCAGCCTCACGGGGAATGAGCAGTTCTTC. This sequence joins TRBV6-2 or TRBV6-3 and TRBJ2-1; tentatively, D is TRBD2 (5 bases). V lost 8 bases, J lost 7 bases, and 9 bases lay in between. Germline V gives CDR1 MNHEY, CDR2 SVGEGT. The CDR3 contains 11 residues.

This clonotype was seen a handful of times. Written as DNA, the CDR3 is TGCAGCGTCGACGGGACAGGGGGGTTTTATGGCTACACCTTC. Translated: CSVDGTGGFYGYTF. V gene TRBV29-1 combines with J gene TRBJ1-2, with 11 bases aligning to TRBD1. Germline trimming cut 6 bases from V and 5 bases from J; bases unmatched to any gene: 8. Germline-derived CDR1 and CDR2 are SQVTM and ANQGSEA. CDR3 length: 14 residues.

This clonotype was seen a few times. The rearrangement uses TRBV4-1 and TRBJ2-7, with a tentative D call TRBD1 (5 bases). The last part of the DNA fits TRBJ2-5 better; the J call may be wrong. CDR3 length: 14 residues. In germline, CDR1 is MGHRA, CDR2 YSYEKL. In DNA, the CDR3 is TGCGCCAGCGGGCAGTCTGGGGCCAGGGAGACCCAGTACTTC. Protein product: CASGQSGARETQYF.

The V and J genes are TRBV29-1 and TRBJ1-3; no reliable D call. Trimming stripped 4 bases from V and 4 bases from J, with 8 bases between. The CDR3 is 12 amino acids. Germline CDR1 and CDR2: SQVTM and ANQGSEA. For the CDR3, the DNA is TGCAGCGTTGTCGGCACAGGAAACACCATATATTTT. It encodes CSVVGTGNTIYF.

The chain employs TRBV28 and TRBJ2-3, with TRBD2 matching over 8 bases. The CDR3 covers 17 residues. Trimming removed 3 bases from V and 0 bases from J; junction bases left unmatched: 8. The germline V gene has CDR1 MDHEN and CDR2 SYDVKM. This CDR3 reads CASSLRNGGASTDTQYF. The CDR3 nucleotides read TGTGCCAGCAGTTTGAGAAACGGGGGGGCTAGCACAGATACGCAGTATTTT.

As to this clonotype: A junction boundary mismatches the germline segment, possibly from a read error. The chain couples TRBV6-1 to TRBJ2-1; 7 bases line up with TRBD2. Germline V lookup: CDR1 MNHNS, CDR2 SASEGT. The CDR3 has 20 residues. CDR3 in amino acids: CASKVWGGTHVPSSHNEQFF. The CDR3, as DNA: TGTGCCAGCAAGGTCTGGGGGGGGACCCATGTCCCTAGCTCCCACAATGAGCAGTTCTTC.